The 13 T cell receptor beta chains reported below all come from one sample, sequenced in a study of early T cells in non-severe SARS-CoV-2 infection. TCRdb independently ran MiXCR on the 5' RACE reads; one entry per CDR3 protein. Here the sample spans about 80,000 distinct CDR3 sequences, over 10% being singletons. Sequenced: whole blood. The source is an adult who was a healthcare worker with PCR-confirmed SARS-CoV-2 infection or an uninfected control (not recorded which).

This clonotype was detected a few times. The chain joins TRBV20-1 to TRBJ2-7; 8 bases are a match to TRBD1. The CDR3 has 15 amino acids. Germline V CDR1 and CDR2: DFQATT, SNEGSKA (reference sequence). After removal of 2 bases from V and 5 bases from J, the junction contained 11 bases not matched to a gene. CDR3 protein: CSARLRTGIPHEQYF. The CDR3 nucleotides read TGCAGTGCTAGACTCCGGACAGGGATTCCCCACGAGCAGTACTTC.

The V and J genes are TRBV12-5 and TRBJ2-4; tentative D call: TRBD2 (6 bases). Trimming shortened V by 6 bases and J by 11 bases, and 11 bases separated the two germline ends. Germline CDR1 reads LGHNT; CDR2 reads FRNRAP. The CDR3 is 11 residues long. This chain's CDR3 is CASGPGSLQYF. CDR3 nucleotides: TGTGCTAGTGGACCCGGGAGTCTTCAGTACTTC. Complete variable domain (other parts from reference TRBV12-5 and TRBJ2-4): DARVTQTPRHKVTEMGQEVTMRCQPILGHNTVFWYRQTMMQGLELLAYFRNRAPLDDSGMPKDRFSAEMPDATLATLKIQPSEPRDSAVYFCASGPGSLQYFGAGTRLSVL.

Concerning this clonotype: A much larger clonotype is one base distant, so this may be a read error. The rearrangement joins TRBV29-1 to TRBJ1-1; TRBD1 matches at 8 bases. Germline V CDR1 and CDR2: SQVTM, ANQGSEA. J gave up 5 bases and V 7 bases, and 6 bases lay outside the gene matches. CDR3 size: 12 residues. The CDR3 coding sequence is TGCAGCGCGGACAGGGAGGTGACTGAAGCTTTCTTT. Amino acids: CSADREVTEAFF.

The CDR3 nucleotides read TGTGCCAGCTCACCGGACAGGGGAAGCACAGATACGCAGTATTTT. This codes for CASSPDRGSTDTQYF. The rearrangement uses TRBV18 and TRBJ2-3; 9 bases fit TRBD1. Germline CDR1 and CDR2: KGHSH and LQKENI. V lost 3 bases and J lost 0; bases outside the gene matches: 1. The CDR3 loop spans 15 amino acids.

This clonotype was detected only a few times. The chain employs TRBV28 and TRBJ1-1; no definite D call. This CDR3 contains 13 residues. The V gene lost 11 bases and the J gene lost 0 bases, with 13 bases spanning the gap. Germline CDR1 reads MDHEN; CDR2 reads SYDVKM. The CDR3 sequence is CALRRNLNTEAFF. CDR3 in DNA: TGTGCCCTACGGAGGAATCTGAACACTGAAGCTTTCTTT.

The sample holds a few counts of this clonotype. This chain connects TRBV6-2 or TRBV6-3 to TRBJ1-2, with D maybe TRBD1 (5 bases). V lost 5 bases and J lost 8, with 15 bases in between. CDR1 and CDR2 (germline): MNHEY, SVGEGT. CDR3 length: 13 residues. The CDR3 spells CASSETEASGYTF. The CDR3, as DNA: TGTGCCAGCAGTGAGACAGAGGCGAGCGGCTACACCTTC.

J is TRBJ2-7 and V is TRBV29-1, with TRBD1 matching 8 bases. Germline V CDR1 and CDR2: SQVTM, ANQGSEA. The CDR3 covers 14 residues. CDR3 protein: CSATPGGLTYEQYF. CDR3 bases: TGCAGTGCGACCCCAGGGGGCTTAACCTACGAGCAGTACTTC.

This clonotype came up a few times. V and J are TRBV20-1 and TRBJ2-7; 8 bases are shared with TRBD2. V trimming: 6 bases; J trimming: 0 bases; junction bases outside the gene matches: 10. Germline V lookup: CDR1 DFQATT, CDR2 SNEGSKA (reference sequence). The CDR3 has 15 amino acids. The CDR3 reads CSAPRAGALSYEQYF. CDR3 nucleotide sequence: TGCAGTGCCCCCCGAGCGGGGGCCCTCTCCTACGAGCAGTACTTC.

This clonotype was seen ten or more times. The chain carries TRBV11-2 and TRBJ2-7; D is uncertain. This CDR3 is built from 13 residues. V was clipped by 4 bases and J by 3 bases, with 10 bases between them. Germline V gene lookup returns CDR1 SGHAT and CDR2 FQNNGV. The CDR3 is CASSSFDGYEQYF. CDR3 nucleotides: TGTGCCAGCAGCTCCTTTGACGGCTACGAGCAGTACTTC. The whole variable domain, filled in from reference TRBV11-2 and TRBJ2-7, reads EAGVAQSPRYKIIEKRQSVAFWCNPISGHATLYWYQQILGQGPKLLIQFQNNGVVDDSQLPKDRFSAERLKGVDSTLKIQPAKLEDSAVYLCASSSFDGYEQYFGPGTRLTVT.

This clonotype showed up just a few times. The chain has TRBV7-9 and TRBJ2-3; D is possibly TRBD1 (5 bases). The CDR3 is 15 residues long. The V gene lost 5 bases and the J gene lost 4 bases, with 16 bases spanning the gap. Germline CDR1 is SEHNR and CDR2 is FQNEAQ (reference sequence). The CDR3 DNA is TGTGCCAGCAGCCCCGGGTCTCCACAGGCAGATACGCAGTATTTT. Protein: CASSPGSPQADTQYF.

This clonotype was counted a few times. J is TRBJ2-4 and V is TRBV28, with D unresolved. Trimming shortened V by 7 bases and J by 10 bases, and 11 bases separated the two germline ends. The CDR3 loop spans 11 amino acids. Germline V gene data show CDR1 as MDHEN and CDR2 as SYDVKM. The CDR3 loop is CASTQIGIQYF. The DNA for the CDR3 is TGTGCCAGCACCCAGATAGGTATTCAGTACTTC.

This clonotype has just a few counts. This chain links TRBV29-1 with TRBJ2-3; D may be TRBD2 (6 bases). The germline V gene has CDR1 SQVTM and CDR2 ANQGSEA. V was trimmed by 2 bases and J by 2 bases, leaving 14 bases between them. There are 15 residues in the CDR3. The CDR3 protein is CSVEFWASVTDTQYF. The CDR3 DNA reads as TGCAGCGTTGAATTCTGGGCTAGCGTCACAGATACGCAGTATTTT.

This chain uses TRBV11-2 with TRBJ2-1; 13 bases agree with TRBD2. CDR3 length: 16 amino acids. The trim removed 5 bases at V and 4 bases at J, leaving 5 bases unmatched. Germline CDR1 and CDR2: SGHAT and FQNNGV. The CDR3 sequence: CASSLRTSGRYNEQFF. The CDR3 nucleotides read TGTGCCAGCAGCCTACGGACTAGCGGGAGATACAATGAGCAGTTCTTC.